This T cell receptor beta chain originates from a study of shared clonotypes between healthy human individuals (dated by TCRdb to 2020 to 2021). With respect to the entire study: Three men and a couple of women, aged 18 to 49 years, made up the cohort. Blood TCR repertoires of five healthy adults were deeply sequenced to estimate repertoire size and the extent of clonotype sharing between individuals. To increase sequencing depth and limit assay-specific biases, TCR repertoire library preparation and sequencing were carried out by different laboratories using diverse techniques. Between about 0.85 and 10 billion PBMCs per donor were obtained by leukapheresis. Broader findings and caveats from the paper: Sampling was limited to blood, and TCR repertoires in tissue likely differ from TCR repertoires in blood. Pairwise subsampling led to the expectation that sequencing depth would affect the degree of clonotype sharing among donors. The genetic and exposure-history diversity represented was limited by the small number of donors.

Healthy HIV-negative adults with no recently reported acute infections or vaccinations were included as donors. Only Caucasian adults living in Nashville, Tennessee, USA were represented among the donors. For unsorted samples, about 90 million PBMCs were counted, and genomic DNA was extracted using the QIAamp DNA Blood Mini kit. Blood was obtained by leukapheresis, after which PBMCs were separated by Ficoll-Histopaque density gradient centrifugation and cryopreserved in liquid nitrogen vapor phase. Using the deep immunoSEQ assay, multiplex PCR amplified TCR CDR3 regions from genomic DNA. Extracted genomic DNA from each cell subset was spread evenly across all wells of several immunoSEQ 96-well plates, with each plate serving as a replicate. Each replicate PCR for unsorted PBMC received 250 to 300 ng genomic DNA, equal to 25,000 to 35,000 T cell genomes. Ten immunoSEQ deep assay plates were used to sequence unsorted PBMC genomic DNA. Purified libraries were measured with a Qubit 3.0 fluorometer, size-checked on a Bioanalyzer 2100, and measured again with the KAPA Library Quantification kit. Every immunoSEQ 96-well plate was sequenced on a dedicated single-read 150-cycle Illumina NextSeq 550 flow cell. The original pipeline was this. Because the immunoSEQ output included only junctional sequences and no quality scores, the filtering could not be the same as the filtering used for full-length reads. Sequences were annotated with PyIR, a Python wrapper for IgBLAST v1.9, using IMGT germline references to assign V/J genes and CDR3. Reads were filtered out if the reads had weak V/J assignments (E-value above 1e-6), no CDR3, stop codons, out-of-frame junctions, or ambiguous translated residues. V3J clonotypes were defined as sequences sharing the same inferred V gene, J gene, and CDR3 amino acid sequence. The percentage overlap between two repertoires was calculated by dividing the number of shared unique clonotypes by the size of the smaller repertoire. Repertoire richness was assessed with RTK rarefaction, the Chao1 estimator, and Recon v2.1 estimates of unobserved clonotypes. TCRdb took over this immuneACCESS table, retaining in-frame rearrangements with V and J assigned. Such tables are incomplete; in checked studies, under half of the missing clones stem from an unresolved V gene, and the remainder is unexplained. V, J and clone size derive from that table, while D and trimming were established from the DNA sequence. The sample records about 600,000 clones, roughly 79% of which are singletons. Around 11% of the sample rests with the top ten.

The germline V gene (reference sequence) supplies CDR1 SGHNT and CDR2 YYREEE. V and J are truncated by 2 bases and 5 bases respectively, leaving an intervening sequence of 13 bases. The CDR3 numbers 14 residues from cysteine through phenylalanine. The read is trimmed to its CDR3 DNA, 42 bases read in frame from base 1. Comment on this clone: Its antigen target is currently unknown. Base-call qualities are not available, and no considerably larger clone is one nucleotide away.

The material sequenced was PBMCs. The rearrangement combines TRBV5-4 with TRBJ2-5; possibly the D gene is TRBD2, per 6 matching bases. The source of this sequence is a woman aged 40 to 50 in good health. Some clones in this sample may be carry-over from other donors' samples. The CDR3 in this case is CASSFRREVETQYF. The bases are TGTGCCAGCAGCTTTCGGCGGGAAGTTGAGACCCAGTACTTC.